This T cell receptor (beta chain) was sequenced for a study of T-cell memory formation after mild COVID-19. For the study at large: The study found TCR clusters largely donor specific. Study-wide findings and caveats: Of the contracting clones, CD4+ ones lay mainly in CM and EM, and CD8+ ones in EMRA.

TCRdb re-called the 5' RACE reads through MiXCR, storing one row per CDR3 protein. The data hold roughly 300,000 distinct CDR3 sequences, with around 13% observed a single time. This clonotype was counted a few times. Its antigen is unknown. This CDR3 is 13 amino acids long. V lost 4 bases and J 3 bases, leaving 10 bases between the germline ends. Germline V CDR1 and CDR2: SGHAT, FQNNGV. What was sequenced was PBMCs or a T cell subset sorted from them (not recorded which). The chain couples TRBV11-2 to TRBJ2-7, with D uncertain. The sequence was collected from a man younger than 30 who had mild COVID-19 (a few samples of this study predate the infection). Cell type and time point are not known. For the CDR3, the DNA is TGTGCCAGCAGCTCCAGTCCCAACTACGAGCAGTACTTC. Amino acid sequence: CASSSSPNYEQYF.